This TCR beta chain was identified in a study of T-cell memory formation after mild COVID-19. Study overall: Largely, the TCR clusters proved donor specific. The study, taken as a whole, reports: Pre-infection memory already had some responding clones, implying cross-reactive memory joined.

Germline CDR1 and CDR2: SGHVS and FQNEAQ. The V and J ends lost 6 bases and 6 bases, in that order; junction bases with no gene match: 10. CDR3 length equals 15 residues. 5'RACE, which relied on constant-segment primers, yielded TCR alpha and TCR beta cDNA libraries carrying sample barcodes and UMIs. One entry per CDR3 protein, called by TCRdb with MiXCR from the 5' RACE reads. The repertoire holds around 250,000 distinct CDR3 sequences, about a sixth seen once, with more than 20% in the top ten. This clonotype was counted only a few times. What it binds is not known. The chain carries TRBV7-8 and TRBJ2-3; 9 nucleotides agree with TRBD2. The receptor was derived from a man younger than 30 who had mild COVID-19 (a few samples of this study predate the infection). Cell type and time point are not known. The material sequenced was PBMCs or a T cell subset sorted from them (not recorded which). The CDR3 nucleotides are TGTGCCAGCAGGCGCCAGCGGGGGGCGTCGGATACGCAGTATTTT. It encodes CASRRQRGASDTQYF.